Each of the 26 T cell receptor beta chains below was sequenced from the same sample in a study of cytomegalovirus exposure and HLA in healthy donors. The PCR had 60 Vbeta and 13 Jbeta primers. The protocol was immunoSEQ multiplex PCR, while the TCRdb copy is restricted to in-frame clones and leaves out a portion. The sample lists 100,000 to 150,000 clones; approximately 80% were seen once. The source material was PBMCs. The receptors come from a man in his forties in good health and CMV-seronegative.

The sample holds one count of this clone. The chain recombines TRBV6-1 with TRBJ1-5, with D maybe TRBD1 (5 bases). The V end lost 2 bases, the J end lost 3 bases, and 11 bases lay between the germline ends. The CDR3 sequence is 15 residues long. From germline, CDR1 is MNHNS and CDR2 SASEGT. The CDR3 reads CASSEFRANNQPQHF. The CDR3 DNA is TGTGCCAGCAGTGAATTCAGGGCTAACAATCAGCCCCAGCATTTT.

This rearrangement joins TRBV5-8 to TRBJ1-2, with TRBD1 matching 7 bases. The CDR3 is 14 amino acids. Germline V gene lookup returns CDR1 SGHTS and CDR2 YDEGEE. After removal of 4 bases from V and 5 bases from J, the junction contained 8 bases not matched to a gene. The CDR3 here is CASSTLQGRYGYTF. The CDR3 DNA is TGTGCCAGCAGCACTCTACAGGGGAGATATGGCTACACCTTC.

The rearrangement links TRBV7-9 to TRBJ1-1; weak D call: TRBD1 (6 bases). Germline-derived CDR1 and CDR2 are SEHNR and FQNEAQ (reference sequence). Trimming took off 2 bases at V and 5 bases at J, with 12 bases between the two ends. There are 14 residues in the CDR3. The DNA for the CDR3 is TGTGCCAGCAGCTTACAGGGAGGGGGTACTGAAGCTTTCTTT. Protein: CASSLQGGGTEAFF.

This clone was seen once. This chain connects TRBV2 to TRBJ1-6; D remains unclear. Germline values: CDR1 SNHLY, CDR2 FYNNEI. This CDR3 region has 13 residues. V was trimmed by 8 bases and J by 9 bases, leaving 14 bases between them. CDR3 in DNA: TGTGCCAGCCTCTTCCAGACTGCTTCACCCCTCCACTTT. This encodes CASLFQTASPLHF. The full variable domain, completed using reference TRBV2 and TRBJ1-6, is EPEVTQTPSHQVTQMGQEVILRCVPISNHLYFYWYRQILGQKVEFLVSFYNNEISEKSEIFDDQFSVERPDGSNFTLKIRSTKLEDSAMYFCASLFQTASPLHFGNGTRLTVT.

The chain couples TRBV6-6 to TRBJ1-6, with D maybe TRBD1 (5 bases). The CDR3 totals 16 residues. CDR1 and CDR2 (germline): MNHNY, SVGAGI (reference sequence). The V and J ends lost 6 bases and 0 bases respectively, with 12 bases between them. CDR3 coding DNA: TGTGCCAGCAGGCCAAGGGGAAGCTCCTATAATTCACCCCTCCACTTT. Its protein product is CASRPRGSSYNSPLHF.

The V call is TRBV5-1, the J call TRBJ1-3, with unresolved D. Germline CDR1 is SGHRS and CDR2 is YFSETQ. The ends were cut back, 0 bases at V and 4 bases at J, with 11 bases in the middle. The CDR3 has 15 amino acids. CDR3 protein: CASSLDSGIGNTIYF. The CDR3, as DNA: TGCGCCAGCAGCTTGGACTCGGGGATCGGAAACACCATATATTTT. The entire variable domain, with the rest obtained from reference TRBV5-1 and TRBJ1-3, is as follows: KAGVTQTPRYLIKTRGQQVTLSCSPISGHRSVSWYQQTPGQGLQFLFEYFSETQRNKGNFPGRFSGRQFSNSRSEMNVSTLELGDSALYLCASSLDSGIGNTIYFGEGSWLTVV.

Remarks on this clone: Other DNA sequences within the sample encode an identical CDR3. This chain links TRBV7-3 with TRBJ2-5; the D is unclear. Trimming removed 0 bases from V and 2 bases from J, with 4 bases in between. This CDR3 is built from 13 residues. In germline, CDR1 is SGHTA, CDR2 FQGTGA. CDR3 nucleotides: TGTGCCAGCAGCTTAACCCGTCAAGAGACCCAGTACTTC. Translation gives CASSLTRQETQYF. The full variable domain, completed using reference TRBV7-3 and TRBJ2-5, is GAGVSQTPSNKVTEKGKYVELRCDPISGHTALYWYRQSLGQGPEFLIYFQGTGAADDSGLPNDRFFAVRPEGSVSTLKIQRTERGDSAVYLCASSLTRQETQYFGPGTRLLVL.

This sequence joins TRBV6-5 and TRBJ1-1, with a tentative D call TRBD1 (6 bases). Germline CDR1 is MNHEY and CDR2 is SVGAGI. Trimming removed 5 bases from V and 6 bases from J, with 16 bases in between. This CDR3 comprises 14 residues. CDR3 DNA: TGTGCCAGCAGTCGGGCAACAGGGACGGCTGAAGCTTTCTTT. This gives the protein CASSRATGTAEAFF.

This clone was recorded a few times. The rearrangement uses TRBV10-3 and TRBJ2-3; TRBD1 is a possible D gene (5 bases). Trimming cost V 6 bases and J 3 bases, with 13 bases left between them. The CDR3 runs 14 residues. Germline V gene data show CDR1 as ENHRY and CDR2 as SYGVKD. This CDR3 is CAIRDIGKTDTQYF. In nucleotides, the CDR3 is TGTGCCATCAGGGACATTGGAAAAACAGATACGCAGTATTTT.

The rearrangement uses TRBV7-3 and TRBJ2-7; 7 bases map to TRBD1. V lost 0 bases and J lost 6; bases outside the gene matches: 5. Looked up from germline, CDR1 is SGHTA and CDR2 is FQGTGA. The CDR3 consists of 14 residues. The DNA of the CDR3 is TGTGCCAGCAGCTTAACTGGACAGGCTAGCGAGCAGTACTTC. It is translated as CASSLTGQASEQYF.

The gene calls are TRBV7-3 and TRBJ2-5; weak D call: TRBD1 (5 bases). CDR3 length: 15 amino acids. Germline V gives CDR1 SGHTA, CDR2 FQGTGA. V shed 3 bases and J shed 0 bases, with 11 bases lying between them. The CDR3 sequence is CASSLSTGDQETQYF. DNA of the CDR3: TGTGCCAGCAGCTTGTCAACAGGTGACCAAGAGACCCAGTACTTC. The full variable domain, with the rest looked up from reference TRBV7-3 and TRBJ2-5, is GAGVSQTPSNKVTEKGKYVELRCDPISGHTALYWYRQSLGQGPEFLIYFQGTGAADDSGLPNDRFFAVRPEGSVSTLKIQRTERGDSAVYLCASSLSTGDQETQYFGPGTRLLVL.

This clone was seen a single time. The V gene is TRBV29-1, the J gene TRBJ2-3; D gene ambiguous. Trimming left V 2 bases short and J 5 bases short, with 8 bases between. This CDR3 contains 12 residues. The germline V gene has CDR1 SQVTM and CDR2 ANQGSEA. CDR3 residues: CSVELTVDTQYF. Here the CDR3 DNA reads TGCAGCGTTGAACTTACGGTAGATACGCAGTATTTT.

This rearrangement joins TRBV5-1 to TRBJ2-3, with 9 bases fitting TRBD2. The CDR3 consists of 16 residues. The germline V gene has CDR1 SGHRS and CDR2 YFSETQ. V dropped 0 bases and J dropped 8; count of bases not matched to a gene: 10. CDR3 sequence: CASSLAPRGGLGTQYF. CDR3 DNA sequence: TGCGCCAGCAGCTTGGCCCCGCGGGGGGGCCTTGGTACGCAGTATTTT.

This clone was counted between two and nine times. V usage is TRBV15 and J usage is TRBJ1-2; D unresolved. The CDR3 has 13 amino acids. CDR1 and CDR2 (germline): LNHNV, YYDKDF (reference sequence). Trimming removed 5 bases at V and 2 bases at J, with 9 bases between. The CDR3 bases are TGTGCCACCAGCCCCGGGAGCAACTATGGCTACACCTTC. Encoded protein: CATSPGSNYGYTF.

This chain joins TRBV19 and TRBJ2-2, with 9 positions matching TRBD1. V gave up 6 bases and J gave up 5 bases; unmatched junction bases: 10. The germline V gene encodes CDR1 LNHDA and CDR2 SQIVND (reference sequence). The CDR3 length is 16 residues. The chain's CDR3 is CASSQPGTGYTGELFF. The CDR3 region has the DNA TGTGCCAGTAGCCAACCCGGGACAGGGTATACCGGGGAGCTGTTTTTT.

On this clone: The DNA is left out, because the CDR3 cannot be placed on it with certainty; the CDR3 is given as TCRdb lists it. The chain joins TRBV6-5 to TRBJ2-7; the table's TRBD1 call for D was not verified on the DNA. The CDR3 is 13 amino acids long, termini counted. The V gene's germline CDR1 is MNHEY and CDR2 SVGAGI. This chain's CDR3 is CASSTSTAYEQYF.

The chain joins TRBV2 to TRBJ2-1; the match to TRBD2 covers 13 bases. The length of the CDR3 is 16 residues. The trim removed 6 bases at V and 4 bases at J, leaving 6 bases unmatched. CDR1 is SNHLY, CDR2 FYNNEI, per germline. CDR3 protein: CASRARTSGGYNEQFF. CDR3 in DNA: TGTGCCAGCAGAGCCCGGACTAGCGGGGGATACAATGAGCAGTTCTTC.

This clone appeared once. The chain combines TRBV4-3 with TRBJ2-1; perhaps TRBD1 as D (6 bases). The germline CDR1 and CDR2 sequences are LGHNA and YSLEER. Trimming took 6 bases from V and 5 from J, leaving 14 bases between them. CDR3 size: 14 residues. The CDR3 DNA reads as TGCGCCAGCAGTGCCGGGACAATTGACAATGAGCAGTTCTTC. Amino acids: CASSAGTIDNEQFF.

The chain recombines TRBV29-1 with TRBJ2-7; possibly TRBD2 for D (5 bases). V shed 3 bases and J shed 1 base, with 16 bases lying between them. CDR1 and CDR2 (germline): SQVTM, ANQGSEA. The CDR3 has 15 residues. CDR3 nucleotides: TGCAGCGTTGATATTCTGTCCCGGGGATCCTACGAGCAGTACTTC. It specifies CSVDILSRGSYEQYF.

This chain links TRBV28 with TRBJ1-3, with D possibly TRBD1 on 5 matching bases. The CDR3 loop spans 16 amino acids. The germline CDR1 and CDR2 sequences are MDHEN and SYDVKM. The V gene lost 8 bases and the J gene lost 1 base, with 18 bases spanning the gap. CDR3: CASYSPTVGSGNTIYF. The CDR3 DNA reads as TGTGCCAGCTATTCCCCGACAGTCGGATCTGGAAACACCATATATTTT.

On this clone itself: The junction departs from the called germline gene at one end, perhaps through a read error. The sample carries other DNA sequences with the same CDR3. The gene calls are TRBV7-2 and TRBJ1-1, with TRBD1 as a possible D gene (6 bases). The CDR3 contains 14 residues. Germline CDR1 is SGHTA and CDR2 is FQGNSA. DNA for the CDR3: TGTGCCAGCACCTCATTCGGGGGGCGGGCTGAAGCCTTCTTT. It yields the protein CASTSFGGRAEAFF.

The chain has TRBV27 and TRBJ2-5; D is perhaps TRBD2 (6 bases). Germline CDR1 MNHEY, CDR2 SMNVEV (reference sequence). This CDR3 is 15 amino acids long. V lost 8 bases and J lost 4, with 20 bases in between. CDR3 sequence: CASGSRRDWGETQYF. CDR3 sequence (DNA): TGTGCCAGCGGTTCTAGGAGGGATTGGGGAGAGACCCAGTACTTC.

The genes are TRBV6-5 and TRBJ2-1; 7 nucleotides agree with TRBD1. Trimming at V came to 4 bases and at J to 1 base, leaving 7 bases not matched to a gene. This CDR3 spans 16 amino acids. Germline V CDR1 and CDR2: MNHEY, SVGAGI. The CDR3 spells CASSSLGQMSYNEQFF. Here the CDR3 DNA reads TGTGCCAGCAGTTCGCTGGGACAGATGTCCTACAATGAGCAGTTCTTC.

The rearrangement links TRBV28 to TRBJ2-5; D possibly corresponds to TRBD1 (5 bases). V lost 7 bases and J lost 5, with 5 bases in between. The germline V gene has CDR1 MDHEN and CDR2 SYDVKM. This CDR3 is built from 10 residues. The CDR3 coding sequence is TGTGCCAGCACAGGGGAGACCCAGTACTTC. The encoded protein is CASTGETQYF.

This chain uses TRBV5-1 with TRBJ2-5; D is ambiguous. The end of the DNA fits TRBJ2-7 better, so the J call may be wrong. CDR1 is SGHRS and CDR2 is YFSETQ in the germline V gene. This CDR3 region has 14 residues. Here the CDR3 DNA reads TGCGCCAGCAGCTTATTCCAGGACTCCTACGAGCAGTACTTC. This translates into CASSLFQDSYEQYF.

This sequence joins TRBV6-6 and TRBJ2-3; possibly TRBD2 for D (5 bases). The CDR3 sequence is 13 residues long. Germline V gene data show CDR1 as MNHNY and CDR2 as SVGAGI (reference sequence). V dropped 6 bases and J dropped 1 base, with 8 bases sitting between them. DNA for the CDR3: TGTGCCAGCAGGCCCGGGGGCACAGATACGCAGTATTTT. Translated: CASRPGGTDTQYF.